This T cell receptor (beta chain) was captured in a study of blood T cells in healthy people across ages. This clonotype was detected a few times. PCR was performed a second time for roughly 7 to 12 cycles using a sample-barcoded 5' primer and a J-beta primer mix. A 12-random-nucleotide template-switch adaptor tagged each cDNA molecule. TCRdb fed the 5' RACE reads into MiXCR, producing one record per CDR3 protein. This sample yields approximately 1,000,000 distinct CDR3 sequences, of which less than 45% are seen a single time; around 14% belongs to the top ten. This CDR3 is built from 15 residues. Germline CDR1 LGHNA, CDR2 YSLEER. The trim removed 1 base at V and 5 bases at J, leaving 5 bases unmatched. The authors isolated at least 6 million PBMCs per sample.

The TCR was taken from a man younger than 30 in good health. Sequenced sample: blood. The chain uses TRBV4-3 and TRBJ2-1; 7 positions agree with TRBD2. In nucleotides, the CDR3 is TGCGCCAGCAGCCAAGTCACTAGCGCTGACAATGAGCAGTTCTTC. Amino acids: CASSQVTSADNEQFF.